This TCR beta chain emerged from a study of T cell changes during pregnancy in multiple sclerosis. V was cut by 1 base and J by 4 bases, with 5 bases left in between. The CDR3 extends over 12 amino acids. In germline, CDR1 is SGHTA, CDR2 FQGNSA. Using immunoSEQ multiplex PCR, the repertoire was profiled, and TCRdb retains in-frame clones only, with some absent. The sample contains approximately 49,000 clones, roughly 92% of which appear only once. Sequencing was performed on peripheral blood, taken after pregnancy. This TCR derives from a female donor with multiple sclerosis, enrolled in a pregnancy study. The genes are TRBV7-2 and TRBJ2-7; D is unresolved. CDR3 in amino acids: CASSLGRYEQYF. In DNA, the CDR3 is TGTGCCAGCAGCTTAGGCAGATACGAGCAGTACTTC.